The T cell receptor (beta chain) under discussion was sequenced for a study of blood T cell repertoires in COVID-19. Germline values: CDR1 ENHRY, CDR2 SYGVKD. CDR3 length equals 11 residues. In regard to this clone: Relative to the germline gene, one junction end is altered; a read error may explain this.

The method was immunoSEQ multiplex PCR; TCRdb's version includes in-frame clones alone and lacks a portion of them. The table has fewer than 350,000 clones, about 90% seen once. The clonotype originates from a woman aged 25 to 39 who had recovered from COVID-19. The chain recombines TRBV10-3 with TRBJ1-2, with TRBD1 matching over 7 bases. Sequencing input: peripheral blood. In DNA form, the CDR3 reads TGTGCCATCAGTGGGAGAGGGGGCTCGGCCTTC. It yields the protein CAISGRGGSAF.